A selection of T cell receptor beta chains follows, all from one sample in a study of blood T cell repertoires in COVID-19. Some clones are missing from TCRdb's copy, which holds only in-frame ones; the method was immunoSEQ multiplex PCR. Of hundreds of thousands of clones detected, roughly 89% appear once; the ten largest clones hold over 1.3%. The sequenced sample was peripheral blood. These receptor sequences come from a woman aged 25-40 years with active or convalescent COVID-19. Both conserved end residues are part of each CDR3. The D gene is left open where the match is weak. Size values are once, few and many counts, or a class for expanded clones, and some rows have none.

d_call,v_call,cdr3_length,j_call,clone_size,cdr3_nt,cdr3_aa
-,TRBV2,20,TRBJ1-4,-,TGTGCCAGCAGTACAGACCGGTCCGCGGGCCAGGGAGGTTCTAATGAAAAACTGTTTTTT,CASSTDRSAGQGGSNEKLFF
-,TRBV6-5,12,TRBJ2-1,-,TGTGCCAACATGGACTTTTACAATGAGCAGTTCTTC,CANMDFYNEQFF
-,TRBV19,13,TRBJ1-4,-,TGTGCCAGTAGTATATCCGGGGATGAAAAACTGTTTTTT,CASSISGDEKLFF
-,TRBV7-6,14,TRBJ2-7,-,TGTGCCAGCAGCTTAGGGGAACAGGGCTACGAGCAGTACTTC,CASSLGEQGYEQYF
-,TRBV7-9,16,TRBJ2-3,-,TGTGCCAGCAGCTTAGGGTTGGGGAGCCTAACAGATACGCAGTATTTT,CASSLGLGSLTDTQYF
TRBD1,TRBV10-2,14,TRBJ1-5,-,TGCGCCAGCAGTGACGGCAGGGGGCTTCAGCCCCAGCATTTT,CASSDGRGLQPQHF
-,TRBV2,12,TRBJ1-1,-,TGTGCCAGCAGTGAGTGGAGCACTGAAGCTTTCTTT,CASSEWSTEAFF
TRBD2,TRBV15,17,TRBJ2-7,-,TGTGCCACCAGCAGCTTTAGCGGGCCCTCAGGGTCCTACGAGCAGTACTTC,CATSSFSGPSGSYEQYF
-,TRBV11-2,13,TRBJ2-3,-,TGTGCCAGCAGCGGCCAGAAAAAAGATACGCAGTATTTT,CASSGQKKDTQYF
-,TRBV6-5,13,TRBJ1-4,-,TGTGCCAGCAGCGTTGGACAGAGGAGAGAACTGTTTTTT,CASSVGQRRELFF
-,TRBV27,15,TRBJ1-5,-,TGTGCCAGCAGTTCAATCGGACTTAGCAATCAGCCCCAGCATTTT,CASSSIGLSNQPQHF
-,TRBV25-1,15,TRBJ1-1,-,TGTGCCAGCAGTGAAAGAGAGGTGATGAACACTGAAGCTTTCTTT,CASSEREVMNTEAFF
TRBD1,TRBV4-1,16,TRBJ1-4,-,TGCGCCAGCAGCGTTCAACAGGGGCCCACTAATGAAAAACTGTTTTTT,CASSVQQGPTNEKLFF
TRBD1,TRBV6-2/TRBV6-3,16,TRBJ1-5,few,TGTGCCAGCAGTCCAAACAGGGGTAATAGCAATCAGCCCCAGCATTTT,CASSPNRGNSNQPQHF
-,TRBV18,18,TRBJ1-6,-,TGTGCCAGCTCACAGCGCCGGGGAGGGGTATCCTATAATTCACCCCTCCACTTT,CASSQRRGGVSYNSPLHF
-,TRBV27,13,TRBJ1-5,-,TGTGCCAGCAGTTTGTCACTTGGTCAGCCCCAGCATTTT,CASSLSLGQPQHF
TRBD1,TRBV5-1,17,TRBJ2-4,-,TGCGCCAGCAGCTTGGACGCGACAGGGATACCCAAAAACATTCAGTACTTC,CASSLDATGIPKNIQYF
-,TRBV5-1,13,TRBJ1-2,-,TGCGCCAGCAGCTTGGACAGCACCTATGGCTACACCTTC,CASSLDSTYGYTF
TRBD1,TRBV5-6,14,TRBJ1-1,-,TGTGCCAGCAGCGCACAGGGGATGAACACTGAAGCTTTCTTT,CASSAQGMNTEAFF
TRBD1,TRBV27,17,TRBJ1-2,-,TGTGCCAGCAGTTTTATTCTCCCGACAGGGCGTACGGATGGCTACACCTTC,CASSFILPTGRTDGYTF
-,TRBV21-1,16,TRBJ2-3,-,TGTGCCAGCAGCAAAGAAGCCAGCGGGGGGGGAGATACGCAGTATTTT,CASSKEASGGGDTQYF
TRBD1,TRBV4-1,15,TRBJ1-4,many,TGCGCCAGCAGCGCCCGACAGGGAACTAATGAAAAACTGTTTTTT,CASSARQGTNEKLFF
TRBD2,TRBV5-1,16,TRBJ2-1,-,TGCGCCACCAAGGACCCGCTTAGCGGGACATACAATGAGCAGTTCTTC,CATKDPLSGTYNEQFF
TRBD1,TRBV2,15,TRBJ1-5,few,TGTGCCAGCAGGGTTGGGACAGGGCTCAATCAGCCCCAGCATTTT,CASRVGTGLNQPQHF
-,TRBV11-3,14,TRBJ2-2,-,TGTGCCAGCAGCCAACTAGCAAACACCGGGGAGCTGTTTTTT,CASSQLANTGELFF
-,TRBV10-3,13,TRBJ2-2,-,TGTGCCATCAGCAGGAAGAACACCGGGGAGCTGTTTTTT,CAISRKNTGELFF
TRBD2,TRBV29-1,14,TRBJ2-3,-,TGCAGCGTTGAAGCAGCGGGGGGTACAGATACGCAGTATTTT,CSVEAAGGTDTQYF
TRBD1,TRBV15,15,TRBJ1-6,-,TGTGCCACCAGCGGGACGACAGGGGTTAATTCACCCCTCCACTTT,CATSGTTGVNSPLHF
-,TRBV6-5,15,TRBJ1-5,-,TGTGCCAGCAGGGGCGGACCGCACCTAACGGAGGCCCAGCATTTT,CASRGGPHLTEAQHF
TRBD1,TRBV6-5,16,TRBJ2-1,once,TGTGCCAGCAGTTACTCTTGGGACAGTCCCTACAATGAGCAGTTCTTC,CASSYSWDSPYNEQFF
-,TRBV27,14,TRBJ1-2,once,TGTGCCAGCAGTTTATTGCCAGGGTCAGGTAGCTACACCTTC,CASSLLPGSGSYTF
TRBD2,TRBV7-6,16,TRBJ2-5,-,TGTGCCAGCAGCCCCGGGACTAGCGGGCCCCATCAGGCCCAGTACTTC,CASSPGTSGPHQAQYF
-,TRBV7-9,16,TRBJ2-5,-,TGTGCCAGCAGCTTAGATTTTGGCGGAAGAGAAGAGACCCAGTACTTC,CASSLDFGGREETQYF
-,TRBV5-6,15,TRBJ1-5,-,TGTGCCAGCAGCGTCGGTGACAGTAGCAATCAGCCCCAGCATTTT,CASSVGDSSNQPQHF
-,TRBV18,14,TRBJ2-1,-,TGTGCCAGCTCACGCACGAGGACAGACAATGAGCAGTTCTTC,CASSRTRTDNEQFF
-,TRBV24-1,14,TRBJ1-2,-,TGTGCCACCAGTGAACGCGGACAGTACTATGGCTACACCTTC,CATSERGQYYGYTF
-,TRBV5-1,13,TRBJ1-5,-,TGCGCCAGCAGGGCAGATAGCAATCAGCCCCAGCATTTT,CASRADSNQPQHF
TRBD1,TRBV19,15,TRBJ1-1,-,TGTGCCAGTAGGATCCAGACAGGGGGGAACACTGAAGCTTTCTTT,CASRIQTGGNTEAFF
TRBD1,TRBV19,14,TRBJ2-3,-,TGTGCCAGTAGTATAGGACAGGGGACAGATACGCAGTATTTT,CASSIGQGTDTQYF
TRBD1,TRBV7-6,15,TRBJ1-4,-,TGTGCCAGCAGCGCCAACAGGGGGCGTGGGGAAAAACTGTTTTTT,CASSANRGRGEKLFF
-,TRBV21-1,14,TRBJ2-7,-,TGTGCCAGCAGCCTATTCGGGGAACCCTACGAGCAGTACTTC,CASSLFGEPYEQYF